This TCR beta chain was documented in a study of response to subunit inactivated influenza vaccine. Whole-study results and caveats: Authors suggested few new T cells are recruited by each seasonal influenza vaccination.

For this clonotype: Its antigen is unidentified.

V was shortened by 6 bases and J by 0 bases, with 5 bases between the two germline ends. CDR3 size: 12 residues. CDR1 is SGHRS and CDR2 is YFSETQ in the germline V gene. TCRdb reprocessed the RT-PCR reads via MiXCR and lists one record per CDR3 protein. The sample consists of about 700,000 distinct CDR3 sequences, 14% of them appearing once. This chain uses TRBV5-1 with TRBJ2-3; D gene unclear. Sequencing was performed on PBMCs from blood, taken 14 to 15 days before vaccination. The clonotype originates from a man aged 50 to 59 who received an inactivated influenza vaccine. CDR3 in DNA: TGCGCCAGCATGGCTAGCACAGATACGCAGTATTTT. It yields the protein CASMASTDTQYF.